The clone carrying this T cell receptor beta chain was seen ten or more times. Its antigen is still unknown. The data stem from a study of blood T cells in healthy people across ages. Study conclusions and caveats: One million T cells yielded diversity estimates that were considered underestimates.

The germline V gene encodes CDR1 LGHDT and CDR2 YNNKEL (reference sequence). V was pared by 2 bases and J by 7 bases, with 8 bases of the junction left unmatched. The CDR3 covers 18 residues. With a J-beta primer mix and a sample-barcoded 5' primer, a second PCR ran roughly 6 to 12 cycles. TCRdb redid the calling of the 5' RACE reads with MiXCR, one entry per CDR3 protein. The sample contains approximately 810,000 distinct CDR3 sequences, roughly 35% of which appear only once. The sequence derives from a man younger than 30 in good health. The V gene is TRBV3-1, the J gene TRBJ2-1; 16 bases match TRBD2. Sequenced sample: blood. CDR3 sequence: CASSQSPGLAGGQNEQFF. The CDR3 region has the DNA TGTGCCAGCAGCCAATCTCCGGGACTAGCGGGGGGGCAGAATGAGCAGTTCTTC.